These 24 T cell receptor beta chains were sequenced from one sample in a study of CD8+ T cells in alopecia areata. The sequencing template was cDNA reverse transcribed from extracted RNA. Clones were read by immunoSEQ multiplex PCR, and TCRdb kept only the in-frame ones, dropping some. This repertoire shows about 120,000 clones, 40% to 55% found once; its top ten account for 10%. Material for sequencing was NKG2D-low CD8+ T cells sorted from blood. Every receptor here comes from a human donor with alopecia areata.

This chain links TRBV9 with TRBJ2-5; D is tentatively TRBD1 or TRBD2 (5 bases each). This CDR3 has 15 residues. Trimming took off 2 bases at V and 1 base at J, with 12 bases between the two ends. Looked up from germline, CDR1 is SGDLS and CDR2 is YYNGEE. The CDR3, as DNA: TGTGCCAGCAGCGTCGGGACCACTCTCCAAGAGACCCAGTACTTC. It codes for CASSVGTTLQETQYF.

This clone occurred once. The chain employs TRBV27 and TRBJ1-5; possible D gene TRBD1, 5 bases. The CDR3 is made up of 13 amino acids. The V gene lost 8 bases and the J gene lost 6 bases, with 14 bases spanning the gap. Germline V gives CDR1 MNHEY, CDR2 SMNVEV (reference sequence). The CDR3 reads CASGLGPGQPQHF. The CDR3 DNA reads TGTGCCAGCGGGCTGGGGCCCGGTCAGCCCCAGCATTTT.

The genes are TRBV30 and TRBJ2-7; 8 bases match TRBD1. CDR1 GTSNPN and CDR2 SVGIG come from the germline V gene (reference sequence). This CDR3 is built from 13 residues. V lost 8 bases to trimming and J lost 4 bases; unmatched junction nucleotides: 10. This CDR3 reads CALRGQGFYEQYF. The DNA for the CDR3 is TGTGCCCTCCGAGGACAGGGTTTTTACGAGCAGTACTTC. The variable domain in full, completed from reference TRBV30 and TRBJ2-7, reads SQTIHQWPATLVQPVGSPLSLECTVEGTSNPNLYWYRQAAGRGLQLLFYSVGIGQISSEVPQNLSASRPQDRQFILSSKKLLLSDSGFYLCALRGQGFYEQYFGPGTRLTVT.

The chain links TRBV30 to TRBJ2-5; D remains unclear. Germline V gives CDR1 GTSNPN, CDR2 SVGIG (reference sequence). Trimming pared 4 bases from V and 1 base from J, leaving 16 bases between. The CDR3 is made up of 15 amino acids. The CDR3 DNA sequence: TGTGCCTGGATTCCGGGCGGCTATGTCCAAGAGACCCAGTACTTC. Amino acids: CAWIPGGYVQETQYF.

The chain has TRBV28 and TRBJ2-5; D is unclear. V lost 1 base and J 6 bases, leaving 12 bases between the germline ends. The length of the CDR3 is 14 residues. The germline V gene has CDR1 MDHEN and CDR2 SYDVKM. CDR3 amino acids: CASSLLVGRQTQYF. For the CDR3, the DNA is TGTGCCAGCAGTTTATTGGTAGGGCGGCAGACCCAGTACTTC.

The J gene is TRBJ1-5, the V gene TRBV29-1; D gene ambiguous. The V gene lost 4 bases and the J gene lost 9 bases, with 13 bases spanning the gap. This CDR3 spans 12 amino acids. Per germline, CDR1 SQVTM and CDR2 ANQGSEA. This chain's CDR3 is CSVGVRRRPQHF. As DNA, the CDR3 is TGCAGCGTTGGGGTCAGGAGGAGGCCCCAGCATTTT.

This clone showed up just a few times. The chain employs TRBV7-9 and TRBJ2-5; 7 bases line up with TRBD1. Germline V gives CDR1 SEHNR, CDR2 FQNEAQ (reference sequence). V gave up 5 bases and J gave up 5 bases; unmatched junction bases: 11. This CDR3 has 15 amino acids. The CDR3 DNA reads TGTGCCAGCAGCACCTCGACAGGGCCGGGGGAGACCCAGTACTTC. This sequence encodes CASSTSTGPGETQYF.

The V gene is TRBV9, the J gene TRBJ2-2; 7 bases line up with TRBD1. J was trimmed by 5 bases and V by 4 bases; bases with no gene match: 11. Germline assignment: CDR1 SGDLS and CDR2 YYNGEE. This CDR3 has 16 amino acids. In DNA form, the CDR3 reads TGTGCCAGCAGCTCCAACAGGGGTTCGGTGACCGGGGAGCTGTTTTTT. It codes for CASSSNRGSVTGELFF.

This clone turned up a few times. This chain links TRBV29-1 with TRBJ1-2; TRBD1 agrees at 8 bases. V was pared by 7 bases and J by 4 bases, with 8 bases of the junction left unmatched. The CDR3 runs to 13 residues. Germline V gene lookup returns CDR1 SQVTM and CDR2 ANQGSEA. CDR3 residues: CSAPQGVAYGYTF. For the CDR3, the DNA is TGCAGCGCTCCACAGGGGGTGGCCTATGGCTACACCTTC.

This chain uses TRBV27 with TRBJ2-5; perhaps TRBD2 as D (6 bases). The V end lost 1 base, the J end lost 5 bases, and 17 bases lay between the germline ends. This CDR3 spans 16 amino acids. Germline CDR1 MNHEY, CDR2 SMNVEV (reference sequence). The CDR3 DNA follows: TGTGCCAGCAGTTTATGGTCCAGGGACTCTGTGGAGACCCAGTACTTC. This encodes CASSLWSRDSVETQYF.

This clone has only a few counts. This chain uses TRBV29-1 with TRBJ2-1, with 12 bases fitting TRBD2. Trimming at V came to 3 bases and at J to 5 bases, leaving 8 bases not matched to a gene. This CDR3 region has 16 residues. Germline lookup yields CDR1 SQVTM and CDR2 ANQGSEA. The CDR3 bases are TGCAGCGTTGATGGGACTAGCGGGCACGGGAACAATGAGCAGTTCTTC. Translating it yields CSVDGTSGHGNNEQFF.

The J gene is TRBJ2-1, the V gene TRBV29-1; D is unclear. This CDR3 region has 14 residues. Trimming pared 3 bases from V and 4 bases from J, leaving 13 bases between. Per the germline V gene, CDR1 is SQVTM and CDR2 is ANQGSEA. In DNA form, the CDR3 reads TGCAGCGTTGACGGCCACTCCTTGTACAATGAGCAGTTCTTC. It encodes CSVDGHSLYNEQFF.

This chain uses TRBV29-1 with TRBJ2-1; 7 positions match TRBD2. Germline values: CDR1 SQVTM, CDR2 ANQGSEA. Trimming took 3 bases from V and 6 from J; bases not matched to a gene: 2. The CDR3 runs 12 residues. The CDR3 here is CSVDSSGNEQFF. The CDR3 DNA follows: TGCAGCGTTGACTCTAGCGGCAATGAGCAGTTCTTC.

This clone was picked up a small number of times. In DNA form, the CDR3 reads TGTGCCAGCAGTTTCTCTTCCGGGACAGTAAACACTGAAGCTTTCTTT. This codes for CASSFSSGTVNTEAFF. V is TRBV27 and J is TRBJ1-1, with 7 positions matching TRBD1. This CDR3 has 16 residues. CDR1 is MNHEY, CDR2 SMNVEV, per germline (reference sequence). Losses at the gene ends were 3 bases for V and 2 bases for J; bases not matched to a gene: 9.

V usage is TRBV2 and J usage is TRBJ2-1; D is ambiguous. The germline V gene encodes CDR1 SNHLY and CDR2 FYNNEI. The CDR3 loop spans 10 amino acids. V shed 4 bases and J shed 10 bases, with 5 bases lying between them. CDR3 in DNA: TGTGCCAGCAGTGGGCTGGAGCAGTTCTTC. Amino acid sequence: CASSGLEQFF.

This clone was picked up a small number of times. V is TRBV28 and J is TRBJ2-3; TRBD1 agrees at 7 bases. This CDR3 comprises 18 residues. V trimming: 5 bases; J trimming: 1 base; junction bases outside the gene matches: 15. Germline CDR1 reads MDHEN; CDR2 reads SYDVKM. CDR3 loop: CASSPRYRGWVGTDTQYF. The CDR3 DNA reads TGTGCCAGCAGTCCGCGCTACAGGGGATGGGTTGGCACAGATACGCAGTATTTT.

V and J are TRBV29-1 and TRBJ2-5; maybe TRBD2 (6 bases). CDR1 and CDR2 (germline): SQVTM, ANQGSEA. V dropped 0 bases and J dropped 5 bases, with 16 bases sitting between them. The CDR3 runs 15 residues. CDR3 in DNA: TGCAGCGTTGAAGATCCGGGCGGGGATTGGGAGACCCAGTACTTC. It codes for CSVEDPGGDWETQYF. Filled out from reference TRBV29-1 and TRBJ2-5, the complete variable domain reads SAVISQKPSRDICQRGTSLTIQCQVDSQVTMMFWYRQQPGQSLTLIATANQGSEATYESGFVIDKFPISRPNLTFSTLTVSNMSPEDSSIYLCSVEDPGGDWETQYFGPGTRLLVL.

This clone was counted a few times. The chain is built from TRBV29-1 and TRBJ2-2, with TRBD1 identical over 8 bases. Per the germline V gene, CDR1 is SQVTM and CDR2 is ANQGSEA. Trimming at V came to 6 bases and at J to 1 base, leaving 4 bases not matched to a gene. The CDR3 extends over 14 amino acids. The CDR3 coding sequence is TGCAGCGTGTTTGGACAGGGGAACACCGGGGAGCTGTTTTTT. This encodes CSVFGQGNTGELFF.

The table lists this clone with a few counts. J is TRBJ2-4 and V is TRBV14; D is possibly TRBD2 (6 bases). Germline CDR1 and CDR2: SGHDN and FVKESK. This CDR3 has 13 amino acids. V lost 1 base and J lost 9, with 10 bases in between. CDR3 loop: CASSQGRGSIQYF. CDR3 DNA sequence: TGTGCCAGCAGCCAAGGGAGGGGATCCATTCAGTACTTC.

V usage is TRBV27 and J usage is TRBJ2-3, with 7 bases that match TRBD2. Germline V gives CDR1 MNHEY, CDR2 SMNVEV (reference sequence). The CDR3 length is 14 residues. V lost 2 bases to trimming and J lost 7 bases; unmatched junction nucleotides: 6. CDR3 protein: CASSLRGGSNTQYF. The CDR3 nucleotides are TGTGCCAGCAGTTTACGCGGCGGGAGCAATACGCAGTATTTT.

This clone turned up a few times. This chain uses TRBV28 with TRBJ2-1; D remains unclear. The length of the CDR3 is 16 residues. In germline, CDR1 is MDHEN, CDR2 SYDVKM. V was clipped by 5 bases and J by 2 bases, with 16 bases between them. The CDR3 loop reads CASSRSSERPYNEQFF. CDR3 DNA sequence: TGTGCCAGCAGTCGGAGCTCGGAGCGCCCCTACAATGAGCAGTTCTTC.

The J gene is TRBJ2-7, the V gene TRBV4-3, with 13 bases matching TRBD2. The germline V gene encodes CDR1 LGHNA and CDR2 YSLEER. J lost 5 bases, V lost 6 bases, and 4 bases had no gene match. The CDR3 length is 14 residues. The CDR3 protein is CASSGLAGAHEQYF. The CDR3 region has the DNA TGCGCCAGCAGTGGACTAGCGGGAGCCCACGAGCAGTACTTC.

The chain links TRBV5-6 to TRBJ2-3; D not resolved. This CDR3 is 11 amino acids long. V was clipped by 4 bases and J by 0 bases, with 0 bases between them. In germline, CDR1 is SGHDT, CDR2 YYEEEE. The CDR3 protein is CASSSTDTQYF. The CDR3 coding sequence is TGTGCCAGCAGCAGCACAGATACGCAGTATTTT.

The chain employs TRBV29-1 and TRBJ2-5; 7 bases fit TRBD1. The CDR3 sequence is 14 residues long. J lost 4 bases, V lost 4 bases, and 9 bases had no gene match. Germline V gene data show CDR1 as SQVTM and CDR2 as ANQGSEA. For the CDR3, the DNA is TGCAGCGTTGTAGGGGGCGGTCTCGGAGAGACCCAGTACTTC. Amino acids: CSVVGGGLGETQYF.